The clone carrying this TCR beta chain was seen many times. This entry comes from a study of low-dose radiotherapy and immunotherapy resistance in tumors. The wider study: Treatment of Cohort 1 consisted of 0.5 Gy per fraction every 2 weeks, adding up to 6.5 Gy.

This CDR3 is 15 amino acids long. After removal of 4 bases from V and 1 base from J, the junction contained 0 bases not matched to a gene. CDR1 and CDR2 (germline): SGHNT, YENEEA. TRAV- and TRBV-specific primers, spanning alpha and beta chains, primed first-strand cDNA. TCR amplification involved 20 PCR cycles with a constant-region primer and V-primer adapter. TCRdb itself ran the reads through MiXCR, one entry per CDR3 protein. The data show around 100,000 distinct CDR3 sequences, less than 25% seen once. Time point meaning: after trial treatment. Treatment given: LDRT plus nivolumab, ipilimumab, low-dose cyclophosphamide and aspirin (RACIN trial).

Sequencing used PBMCs, obtained after low-dose radiotherapy plus immunotherapy. The rearrangement joins TRBV11-3 to TRBJ2-2; TRBD2 matches at 10 bases. The sequence came from a male donor with prostate cancer. CDR3 sequence (DNA): TGTGCCAGCAGCTCTAGCGGGAGGAACACCGGGGAGCTGTTTTTT. Protein: CASSSSGRNTGELFF.